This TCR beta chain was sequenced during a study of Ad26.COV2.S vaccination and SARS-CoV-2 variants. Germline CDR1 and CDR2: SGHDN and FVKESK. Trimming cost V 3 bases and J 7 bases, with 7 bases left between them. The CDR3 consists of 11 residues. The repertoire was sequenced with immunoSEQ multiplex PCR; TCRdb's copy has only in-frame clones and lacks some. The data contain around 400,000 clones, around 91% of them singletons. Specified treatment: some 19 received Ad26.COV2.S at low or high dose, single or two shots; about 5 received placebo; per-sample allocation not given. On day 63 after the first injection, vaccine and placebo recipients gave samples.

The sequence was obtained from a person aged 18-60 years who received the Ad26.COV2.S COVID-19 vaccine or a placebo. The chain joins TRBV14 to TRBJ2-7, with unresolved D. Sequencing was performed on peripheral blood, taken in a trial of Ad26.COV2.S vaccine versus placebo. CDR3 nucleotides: TGTGCCAGCAGCCACTCGGAGGAGCAGTACTTC. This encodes CASSHSEEQYF.